The 9 T cell receptor beta chains listed next were all sequenced from one sample in a study of CD8 T cells in Susac syndrome. Random hexamers were used to reverse transcribe the RNA input (about 0.5 to 1 ug). In TCRdb, the immunoSEQ multiplex PCR reads were re-called with MiXCR into one record per CDR3 protein. This sample has roughly 190,000 distinct CDR3 sequences; roughly 94% occur once, and the top ten carry around 0.11%. Sequenced: CD4+ T cells from PBMCs. These receptors were taken from a human donor in good health.

The chain employs TRBV7-2 and TRBJ2-1, with 7 bases that match TRBD1. Germline CDR1 SGHTA, CDR2 FQGNSA. Unmatched junction bases numbered 7, after V lost 5 bases and J lost 0 bases. The CDR3 totals 16 residues. The CDR3, as DNA: TGTGCCAGCAGCCACGGACAGGCGAGCTCCTACAATGAGCAGTTCTTC. It is translated as CASSHGQASSYNEQFF.

The V call is TRBV7-2, the J call TRBJ1-5, with 9 bases identical to TRBD1. V was clipped by 5 bases and J by 5 bases; unmatched bases: 7. Looked up from germline, CDR1 is SGHTA and CDR2 is FQGNSA. This CDR3 is 15 amino acids long. The CDR3 protein is CASSQDRGEHQPQHF. For the CDR3, the DNA is TGTGCCAGCAGCCAGGACAGGGGCGAACATCAGCCCCAGCATTTT.

The chain carries TRBV7-2 and TRBJ2-7, with D unresolved. Germline V gives CDR1 SGHTA, CDR2 FQGNSA. CDR3 size: 15 residues. V was cut by 1 base and J by 0 bases, with 10 bases left in between. CDR3 amino acids: CASSLDRLSSYEQYF. The CDR3 DNA is TGTGCCAGCAGCTTAGATCGGCTCAGCTCCTACGAGCAGTACTTC.

The chain is built from TRBV27 and TRBJ2-7; 7 bases align to TRBD1. The germline V gene encodes CDR1 MNHEY and CDR2 SMNVEV (reference sequence). Unmatched junction bases numbered 8, after V lost 2 bases and J lost 4 bases. CDR3 length equals 15 residues. The CDR3 sequence is CASSLVRQGVYEQYF. CDR3 nucleotides: TGTGCCAGCAGTTTAGTGCGGCAGGGGGTTTACGAGCAGTACTTC.

The chain recombines TRBV9 with TRBJ2-1; D unclear. The CDR3 runs 15 residues. From germline, CDR1 is SGDLS and CDR2 YYNGEE. V was clipped by 3 bases and J by 8 bases, with 18 bases between them. The CDR3 DNA sequence: TGTGCCAGCAGCGCCGCCCCCTTTGGGATGTATGAGCAGTTCTTC. It is translated as CASSAAPFGMYEQFF. Drawing the rest from reference TRBV9 and TRBJ2-1, the complete variable domain is DSGVTQTPKHLITATGQRVTLRCSPRSGDLSVYWYQQSLDQGLQFLIQYYNGEERAKGNILERFSAQQFPDLHSELNLSSLELGDSALYFCASSAAPFGMYEQFFGPGTRLTVL.

CDR3 DNA sequence: TGTGCCAGCAGCTTAGAATCTCGGGGTGAAAAACTGTTTTTT. It specifies CASSLESRGEKLFF. The chain couples TRBV11-2 to TRBJ1-4, with D unresolved. The CDR3 runs 14 residues. Germline CDR1 reads SGHAT; CDR2 reads FQNNGV. V was trimmed by 0 bases and J by 7 bases, leaving 9 bases between them.

The chain links TRBV2 to TRBJ1-2; weak D call: TRBD1 (5 bases). There are 13 residues in the CDR3. V was cut by 6 bases and J by 7 bases, with 15 bases left in between. Germline CDR1 is SNHLY and CDR2 is FYNNEI. DNA for the CDR3: TGTGCCAGCAGGATCGAGGGGTTAGGTGGCTACACCTTC. Amino acids: CASRIEGLGGYTF.

The chain links TRBV5-1 to TRBJ2-5; D is possibly TRBD2 (6 bases). Germline CDR1 reads SGHRS; CDR2 reads YFSETQ. The CDR3 extends over 14 amino acids. V dropped 7 bases and J dropped 4 bases, with 17 bases sitting between them. CDR3 DNA: TGCGCCAGCTTCCCCGGGGGACGTACAGAGACCCAGTACTTC. This sequence encodes CASFPGGRTETQYF.

The chain combines TRBV11-2 with TRBJ2-2; TRBD2 agrees at 7 bases. The trim removed 1 base at V and 4 bases at J, leaving 3 bases unmatched. The CDR3 is made up of 15 amino acids. Germline lookup yields CDR1 SGHAT and CDR2 FQNNGV. The CDR3 spells CASSLGAGVTGELFF. CDR3 DNA: TGTGCCAGCAGCTTAGGGGCGGGGGTCACCGGGGAGCTGTTTTTT.